This T cell receptor (beta chain) is drawn from a study of CD8+ T cells in alopecia areata. Study-wide background: Tofacitinib exposure lasted 6 to 18 months, followed by 6 months off drug.

Germline CDR1 is SEHNR and CDR2 is FQNEAQ (reference sequence). The CDR3 has 16 amino acids. V shed 5 bases and J shed 0 bases, with 16 bases lying between them. On this clone: This CDR3 is also generated by other DNA sequences in the sample.

RNA extraction and reverse transcription yielded cDNA as sequencing template. Using immunoSEQ multiplex PCR, the repertoire was profiled, and TCRdb retains in-frame clones only, with some absent. Of about 180,000 clones in the sample, 67% are singletons; the top ten hold about 10%. The chain is built from TRBV7-9 and TRBJ2-5, with D perhaps TRBD1 (6 bases). This TCR was recovered from a human donor with alopecia areata. Sequenced here: CD8+ T cells sorted from blood, sampled at week 0. The CDR3 sequence is CASSTQRTGNQETQYF. Here the CDR3 DNA reads TGTGCCAGCAGCACACAGCGTACAGGGAACCAAGAGACCCAGTACTTC.